This T cell receptor (beta chain) stems from a study of blood T cell repertoires in COVID-19. Germline CDR1 reads MNHNS; CDR2 reads SASEGT. The CDR3 has 15 residues. The V gene lost 1 base and the J gene lost 5 bases, with 14 bases spanning the gap. TCRdb's table, derived via immunoSEQ multiplex PCR, lists solely in-frame clones and lacks some. The data contain approximately 120,000 clones, over 70% of them seen just once; the ten biggest clones take up 3.8%. The chain employs TRBV6-1 and TRBJ2-5; a possible D gene is TRBD2 (6 bases). Input material: peripheral blood. The source of this sequence is a woman between 45 and 65 years old with acute or convalescent COVID-19. This chain's CDR3 is CASSEDPAGRETQYF. The CDR3 nucleotides are TGTGCCAGCAGTGAAGACCCGGCGGGGCGGGAGACCCAGTACTTC.